This entry lists 5 T cell receptor beta chains sequenced from one sample in a study of cytomegalovirus exposure and HLA in healthy donors. Vbeta (60) and Jbeta (13) primers were used in the PCR. Generated by immunoSEQ multiplex PCR, the TCRdb table keeps only in-frame clones and is missing some. The sample contains 70,000 to 85,000 clones, roughly 64% of which appear only once. What was sequenced was PBMCs. Receptors originate from a man aged 30 to 45 in good health and CMV-seropositive.

The chain employs TRBV7-2 and TRBJ2-6; D possibly corresponds to TRBD1 (6 bases). The CDR3 is 16 residues long. Germline V gene data show CDR1 as SGHTA and CDR2 as FQGNSA. The germline V and J ends were trimmed by 5 bases and 0 bases, with 11 bases remaining between them. The CDR3 here is CASSNRGGSGANVLTF. The CDR3 region has the DNA TGTGCCAGCAGCAACAGAGGGGGCTCTGGGGCCAACGTCCTGACTTTC.

The rearrangement uses TRBV4-3 and TRBJ2-2; 12 bases are shared with TRBD1. V was clipped by 4 bases and J by 0 bases; unmatched bases: 18. This CDR3 region has 22 residues. CDR1 and CDR2 from the germline V gene are LGHNA and YSLEER. The CDR3 DNA reads as TGCGCCAGCAGCCCTTTCTCCGGGACAGGGGGCTACAAGTTCGCGAACACCGGGGAGCTGTTTTTT. Translated: CASSPFSGTGGYKFANTGELFF.

This chain uses TRBV18 with TRBJ2-5; TRBD1 matches 7 bases. The CDR3 totals 14 residues. The V segment lost 6 bases and the J segment 1 base; nucleotides outside the gene matches: 5. Germline CDR1 is KGHSH and CDR2 is LQKENI. The CDR3: CASSRQGLQETQYF. The CDR3 DNA reads TGTGCCAGCTCTCGACAGGGCCTCCAAGAGACCCAGTACTTC.

The table lists this clone with a few counts. This sample also contains other DNA sequences that code for the same CDR3. This chain connects TRBV10-3 to TRBJ2-3; possible D gene TRBD2, 6 bases. Germline V lookup: CDR1 ENHRY, CDR2 SYGVKD. V lost 0 bases and J lost 1, with 14 bases in between. The CDR3 contains 17 residues. CDR3 nucleotides: TGTGCCATCAGTGAGTCTCAAGTGGGAGGTGGCACAGATACGCAGTATTTT. It translates to CAISESQVGGGTDTQYF.

In the case of this clone: At one boundary the junction diverges from the germline segment, which might be a read error. The chain joins TRBV2 to TRBJ2-1, with 12 bases aligning to TRBD2. The CDR3 spans 14 residues. Germline CDR1 is SNHLY and CDR2 is FYNNEI. The CDR3 DNA reads as TGTGCCTGCAGGGCTAGCGGGAGGGAGGGTGAGCAGTTCTTC. Protein sequence: CACRASGREGEQFF.